The T cell receptor beta chain under discussion was sequenced for a study of T cell responses to AZD1222 COVID-19 vaccine. Clones were read by immunoSEQ multiplex PCR, and TCRdb kept only the in-frame ones, dropping some. The sample shows 75,000 to 100,000 clones, roughly 92% of them seen only once. Concerning this clone: Antigen specificity is unknown.

Findings and caveats of the study: Clonal diversity was possibly underestimated, and white British individuals and females predominated among donors.

The germline V gene encodes CDR1 SGHVS and CDR2 FNYEAQ. The V gene end was trimmed by 4 bases and the J gene end by 6 bases; junction bases not matched to a gene: 7. The CDR3 spans 15 residues. This TCR came from an adult in good health. The chain couples TRBV7-6 to TRBJ1-5; 9 bases match TRBD1. The specimen comprised peripheral blood, sampled on day 0 of AZD1222 vaccination. CDR3 amino acids: CASSSGQGMSQPQHF. CDR3 nucleotide sequence: TGTGCCAGCAGCTCAGGACAGGGGATGAGTCAGCCCCAGCATTTT.